The rows below give T cell receptor beta chains drawn from one sample of a study of shared clonotypes between healthy human individuals. Libraries were prepared by immunoSEQ multiplex PCR; TCRdb keeps only in-frame clonotypes and omits some of them. Counted here are about 2 million clones, 95% occurring once; the ten biggest clones make up more than 0.1%. The sequencing input was naive CD4+ T cells sorted from blood. The receptors shown here come from a man in his late teens or twenties in good health. The CDR3 runs from the conserved cysteine through the conserved F or W. The order of the fields is D gene, V gene, J gene, clone size, CDR3 protein, CDR3 DNA. A D gene is named only where the DNA matches it firmly. Not every row has a clone size; where given, it reads once, few, many or a size class.

d_call: -
v_call: TRBV28
j_call: TRBJ1-4
clone_size: -
cdr3_aa: CASSLFSKRTAFEKLFF
cdr3_nt: TGTGCCAGCAGTTTGTTTTCGAAGAGGACAGCCTTTGAAAAACTGTTTTTT

d_call: TRBD1
v_call: TRBV5-6
j_call: TRBJ1-2
clone_size: -
cdr3_aa: CASSWGTGENYGYTF
cdr3_nt: TGTGCCAGCAGCTGGGGGACAGGGGAAAACTATGGCTACACCTTC

d_call: TRBD1
v_call: TRBV27
j_call: TRBJ2-5
clone_size: -
cdr3_aa: CASSSQDRVQETQYF
cdr3_nt: TGTGCCAGCAGTTCCCAGGACAGGGTCCAAGAGACCCAGTACTTC

d_call: -
v_call: TRBV30
j_call: TRBJ2-1
clone_size: once
cdr3_aa: CAWRRLSRNSYNEQFF
cdr3_nt: TGTGCCTGGAGGAGGCTGTCAAGAAACTCCTACAATGAGCAGTTCTTC

d_call: -
v_call: TRBV25-1
j_call: TRBJ2-5
clone_size: -
cdr3_aa: CASRERSRGGIQETQYF
cdr3_nt: TGTGCCAGCAGGGAAAGAAGTAGAGGGGGAATCCAAGAGACCCAGTACTTC

d_call: -
v_call: TRBV7-9
j_call: TRBJ1-1
clone_size: -
cdr3_aa: CASSSGMGTPNTEAFF
cdr3_nt: TGTGCCAGCAGCTCCGGAATGGGGACCCCAAACACTGAAGCTTTCTTT

d_call: -
v_call: TRBV7-8
j_call: TRBJ2-3
clone_size: -
cdr3_aa: CASGQGDTYTQYF
cdr3_nt: TGTGCCTCAGGGCAGGGAGATACTTATACGCAGTATTTT

d_call: -
v_call: TRBV10-2
j_call: TRBJ2-3
clone_size: few
cdr3_aa: CASLDYTDTQYF
cdr3_nt: TGCGCCAGCCTGGACTACACAGATACGCAGTATTTT

d_call: -
v_call: TRBV7-2
j_call: TRBJ2-1
clone_size: -
cdr3_aa: CASSSPHLNEQFF
cdr3_nt: TGTGCCAGCAGCTCACCCCATCTAAATGAGCAGTTCTTC

d_call: -
v_call: TRBV7-9
j_call: TRBJ1-2
clone_size: -
cdr3_aa: CASSSPIADTF
cdr3_nt: TGTGCCAGCAGCTCGCCAATTGCGGACACCTTC

d_call: -
v_call: TRBV28
j_call: TRBJ2-3
clone_size: -
cdr3_aa: CASSLWGDTQYF
cdr3_nt: TGTGCCAGCAGTTTGTGGGGGGATACGCAGTATTTT

d_call: -
v_call: TRBV11-2
j_call: TRBJ2-3
clone_size: -
cdr3_aa: CASSFLIGRTDTQYF
cdr3_nt: TGTGCCAGCAGCTTCTTAATCGGAAGGACAGATACGCAGTATTTT

d_call: TRBD1
v_call: TRBV6-1
j_call: TRBJ1-4
clone_size: -
cdr3_aa: CASSELRDRGRREKLFF
cdr3_nt: TGTGCCAGCAGTGAACTGCGGGACAGGGGGCGGCGTGAAAAACTGTTTTTT

d_call: -
v_call: TRBV5-1
j_call: TRBJ2-6
clone_size: -
cdr3_aa: CASSLWGTQDGANVLTF
cdr3_nt: TGCGCCAGCAGCTTGTGGGGGACACAAGATGGGGCCAACGTCCTGACTTTC

d_call: -
v_call: TRBV18
j_call: TRBJ1-1
clone_size: -
cdr3_aa: CASSPPNGGNTEAFF
cdr3_nt: TGTGCCAGCTCACCACCGAACGGGGGTAACACTGAAGCTTTCTTT

d_call: -
v_call: TRBV11-1
j_call: TRBJ2-3
clone_size: -
cdr3_aa: CASSPGQALSRTDTQYF
cdr3_nt: TGTGCCAGCAGCCCCGGCCAGGCCCTCTCGCGCACAGATACGCAGTATTTT

d_call: -
v_call: TRBV25-1
j_call: TRBJ1-1
clone_size: -
cdr3_aa: CASSEPGRMNTEAFF
cdr3_nt: TGTGCCAGCAGTGAACCCGGCAGGATGAACACTGAAGCTTTCTTT

d_call: -
v_call: TRBV27
j_call: TRBJ2-1
clone_size: -
cdr3_aa: CASSWSERDEQFF
cdr3_nt: TGTGCCAGCAGTTGGTCAGAAAGGGATGAGCAGTTCTTC

d_call: -
v_call: TRBV7-9
j_call: TRBJ1-3
clone_size: -
cdr3_aa: CASSYRPDPGNTIHF
cdr3_nt: TGTGCCAGCAGCTACCGACCGGACCCTGGAAACACCATACATTTT

d_call: -
v_call: TRBV2
j_call: TRBJ1-2
clone_size: -
cdr3_aa: CASSVFREAYGYTF
cdr3_nt: TGTGCCAGCAGTGTCTTCAGGGAAGCCTATGGCTACACCTTC

d_call: TRBD2
v_call: TRBV5-4
j_call: TRBJ2-7
clone_size: -
cdr3_aa: CASSTKAGGPYEQYF
cdr3_nt: TGTGCCAGCAGCACGAAAGCGGGGGGACCTTACGAGCAGTACTTC

d_call: -
v_call: TRBV11-2
j_call: TRBJ2-7
clone_size: -
cdr3_aa: CASSFQPGGYEQYF
cdr3_nt: TGTGCCAGCAGCTTTCAACCCGGTGGTTACGAGCAGTACTTC

d_call: TRBD2
v_call: TRBV10-3
j_call: TRBJ2-7
clone_size: -
cdr3_aa: CAISGQRTSGSFPEQYF
cdr3_nt: TGTGCCATCAGTGGACAGCGGACTAGCGGGAGTTTTCCCGAGCAGTACTTC

d_call: -
v_call: TRBV18
j_call: TRBJ1-2
clone_size: -
cdr3_aa: CASSPGQGSYGYTF
cdr3_nt: TGTGCCAGCTCACCGGGTCAGGGGAGCTATGGCTACACCTTC

d_call: -
v_call: TRBV28
j_call: TRBJ1-1
clone_size: -
cdr3_aa: CASINDRPNTEAFF
cdr3_nt: TGTGCCAGCATCAACGACAGGCCGAACACTGAAGCTTTCTTT

d_call: -
v_call: TRBV2
j_call: TRBJ1-1
clone_size: -
cdr3_aa: CASSEGTEAFF
cdr3_nt: TGTGCCAGCAGTGAGGGCACTGAAGCTTTCTTT

d_call: -
v_call: TRBV21-1
j_call: TRBJ2-2
clone_size: -
cdr3_aa: CASSRHLGLAGKTMFTGELFF
cdr3_nt: TGTGCCAGCAGCAGGCACTTAGGACTAGCGGGAAAAACTATGTTCACCGGGGAGCTGTTTTTT

d_call: -
v_call: TRBV10-3
j_call: TRBJ2-7
clone_size: -
cdr3_aa: CASSLRDTIRYEQYF
cdr3_nt: TGTGCCTCTTCTCTCCGGGACACTATCCGCTACGAGCAGTACTTC

d_call: -
v_call: TRBV10-3
j_call: TRBJ1-4
clone_size: -
cdr3_aa: CAISGGINEKLFF
cdr3_nt: TGTGCCATCAGTGGAGGAATTAATGAAAAACTGTTTTTT

d_call: -
v_call: TRBV19
j_call: TRBJ1-1
clone_size: -
cdr3_aa: CASSIPGEGVTEAFF
cdr3_nt: TGTGCCAGTAGTATACCGGGGGAGGGAGTCACTGAAGCTTTCTTT

d_call: TRBD1
v_call: TRBV19
j_call: TRBJ2-7
clone_size: -
cdr3_aa: CASRHRGRGYEQYF
cdr3_nt: TGTGCCAGTCGACACAGGGGCCGGGGCTACGAGCAGTACTTC

d_call: -
v_call: TRBV5-1
j_call: TRBJ2-7
clone_size: -
cdr3_aa: CASSGGSSYEQYF
cdr3_nt: TGCGCCAGCTCAGGTGGGAGCTCCTACGAGCAGTACTTC

d_call: TRBD1
v_call: TRBV28
j_call: TRBJ1-2
clone_size: -
cdr3_aa: CASSLGGTGRYGYTF
cdr3_nt: TGTGCCAGCAGTTTAGGGGGGACAGGGAGGTATGGCTACACCTTC

d_call: TRBD1
v_call: TRBV4-1
j_call: TRBJ2-4
clone_size: -
cdr3_aa: CASSRDRGSENIQYF
cdr3_nt: TGCGCCAGCAGCCGAGACAGGGGATCCGAAAACATTCAGTACTTC

d_call: -
v_call: TRBV4-3
j_call: TRBJ1-5
clone_size: -
cdr3_aa: CASSLGRGDQPQHF
cdr3_nt: TGCGCCAGCAGCTTAGGGAGGGGGGATCAGCCCCAGCATTTT

d_call: TRBD1
v_call: TRBV2
j_call: TRBJ1-4
clone_size: -
cdr3_aa: CASSRQGAGEKLFF
cdr3_nt: TGTGCCAGCAGTAGACAGGGGGCTGGTGAAAAACTGTTTTTT

d_call: TRBD2
v_call: TRBV5-1
j_call: TRBJ2-5
clone_size: once
cdr3_aa: CASSLAGTSGAETQYF
cdr3_nt: TGCGCCAGCAGCTTGGCAGGGACTAGCGGGGCGGAGACCCAGTACTTC

d_call: TRBD1
v_call: TRBV10-2
j_call: TRBJ1-2
clone_size: -
cdr3_aa: CATGTDINYGYTF
cdr3_nt: TGCGCCACCGGGACAGATATAAACTATGGCTACACCTTC

d_call: -
v_call: TRBV5-1
j_call: TRBJ2-5
clone_size: -
cdr3_aa: CASSLGISRDQETQYF
cdr3_nt: TGCGCCAGCAGCTTGGGGATCTCGCGGGACCAAGAGACCCAGTACTTC

d_call: -
v_call: TRBV7-9
j_call: TRBJ1-3
clone_size: -
cdr3_aa: CASSISLEGVGNTIYF
cdr3_nt: TGTGCCAGCAGCATATCCCTGGAGGGCGTAGGAAACACCATATATTTT

d_call: TRBD1
v_call: TRBV11-3
j_call: TRBJ2-1
clone_size: -
cdr3_aa: CASSLDPGQGHEQFF
cdr3_nt: TGTGCCAGCAGCTTAGACCCGGGACAGGGGCATGAGCAGTTCTTC

d_call: -
v_call: TRBV27
j_call: TRBJ1-4
clone_size: -
cdr3_aa: CASSLAVGHGEKLFF
cdr3_nt: TGTGCCAGCAGTCTAGCCGTGGGGCACGGTGAAAAACTGTTTTTT

d_call: -
v_call: TRBV11-2
j_call: TRBJ2-7
clone_size: -
cdr3_aa: CASSQGGAAEQYF
cdr3_nt: TGTGCCAGCAGCCAGGGGGGGGCAGCCGAGCAGTACTTC

d_call: TRBD2
v_call: TRBV6-1
j_call: TRBJ2-7
clone_size: once
cdr3_aa: CASSSGTSYEQYF
cdr3_nt: TGTGCCAGCAGTTCCGGGACTAGCTACGAGCAGTACTTC

d_call: -
v_call: TRBV2
j_call: TRBJ2-5
clone_size: once
cdr3_aa: CASSGGGGETQYF
cdr3_nt: TGTGCCAGCAGTGGAGGGGGTGGCGAGACCCAGTACTTC

d_call: -
v_call: TRBV7-9
j_call: TRBJ1-5
clone_size: -
cdr3_aa: CASSFGGSSNQPQHF
cdr3_nt: TGTGCCAGCAGCTTCGGCGGGAGTAGCAATCAGCCCCAGCATTTT

d_call: -
v_call: TRBV19
j_call: TRBJ1-2
clone_size: -
cdr3_aa: CASTPRGPNYGYTF
cdr3_nt: TGTGCCAGTACCCCCCGGGGACCTAACTATGGCTACACCTTC

d_call: -
v_call: TRBV6-1
j_call: TRBJ1-3
clone_size: -
cdr3_aa: CASSDPRGSMTGNTIYF
cdr3_nt: TGTGCCAGCAGTGACCCCAGGGGCAGCATGACAGGAAACACCATATATTTT

d_call: -
v_call: TRBV5-1
j_call: TRBJ2-4
clone_size: few
cdr3_aa: CASSGEGNIQYF
cdr3_nt: TGCGCCAGCAGCGGAGAGGGAAACATTCAGTACTTC

d_call: TRBD2
v_call: TRBV19
j_call: TRBJ2-7
clone_size: -
cdr3_aa: CASSIGVAGNEQYF
cdr3_nt: TGTGCCAGTAGTATTGGGGTAGCGGGAAACGAGCAGTACTTC

d_call: TRBD2
v_call: TRBV7-2
j_call: TRBJ2-5
clone_size: -
cdr3_aa: CASSLVAGTSGGARETQYF
cdr3_nt: TGTGCCAGCAGCTTAGTTGCCGGGACTAGCGGGGGGGCCCGGGAGACCCAGTACTTC

d_call: -
v_call: TRBV6-5
j_call: TRBJ2-3
clone_size: -
cdr3_aa: CASSYHGEPTDTQYF
cdr3_nt: TGTGCCAGCAGTTACCACGGGGAGCCCACAGATACGCAGTATTTT

d_call: -
v_call: TRBV13
j_call: TRBJ2-7
clone_size: -
cdr3_aa: CASSFPAGPHEQYF
cdr3_nt: TGTGCCAGCAGCTTTCCCGCGGGACCCCACGAGCAGTACTTC

d_call: -
v_call: TRBV5-6
j_call: TRBJ1-5
clone_size: -
cdr3_aa: CASSLAGGGYQPQHF
cdr3_nt: TGTGCCAGCAGCTTGGCCGGGGGCGGTTATCAGCCCCAGCATTTT